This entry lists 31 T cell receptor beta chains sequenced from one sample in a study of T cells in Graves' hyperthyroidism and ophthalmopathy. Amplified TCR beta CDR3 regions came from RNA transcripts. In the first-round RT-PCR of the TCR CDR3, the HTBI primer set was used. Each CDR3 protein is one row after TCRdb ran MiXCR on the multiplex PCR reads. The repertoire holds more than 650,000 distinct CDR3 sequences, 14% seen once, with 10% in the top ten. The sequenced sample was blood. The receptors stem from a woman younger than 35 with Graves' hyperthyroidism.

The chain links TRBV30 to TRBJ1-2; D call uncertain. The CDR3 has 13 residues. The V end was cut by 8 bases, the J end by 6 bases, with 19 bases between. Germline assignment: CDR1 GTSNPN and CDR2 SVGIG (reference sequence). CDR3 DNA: TGTGCCATTAACCCCCGGACCTCGGATGGCTACACCTTC. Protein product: CAINPRTSDGYTF. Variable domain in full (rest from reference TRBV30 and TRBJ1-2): SQTIHQWPATLVQPVGSPLSLECTVEGTSNPNLYWYRQAAGRGLQLLFYSVGIGQISSEVPQNLSASRPQDRQFILSSKKLLLSDSGFYLCAINPRTSDGYTFGSGTRLTVV.

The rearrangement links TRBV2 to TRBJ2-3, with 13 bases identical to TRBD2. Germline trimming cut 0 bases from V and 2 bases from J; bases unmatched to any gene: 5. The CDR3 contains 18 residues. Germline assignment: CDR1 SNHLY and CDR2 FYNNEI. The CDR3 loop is CASSEARLAGGDTDTQYF. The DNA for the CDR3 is TGTGCCAGCAGTGAAGCGCGACTAGCGGGAGGCGACACAGATACGCAGTATTTT.

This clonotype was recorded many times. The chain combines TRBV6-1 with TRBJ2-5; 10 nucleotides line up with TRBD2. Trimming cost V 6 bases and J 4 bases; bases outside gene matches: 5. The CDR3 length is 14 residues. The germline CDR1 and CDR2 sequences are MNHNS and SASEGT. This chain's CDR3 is CASRESGRGETQYF. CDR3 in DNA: TGTGCCAGCAGGGAGAGCGGGAGGGGAGAGACCCAGTACTTC.

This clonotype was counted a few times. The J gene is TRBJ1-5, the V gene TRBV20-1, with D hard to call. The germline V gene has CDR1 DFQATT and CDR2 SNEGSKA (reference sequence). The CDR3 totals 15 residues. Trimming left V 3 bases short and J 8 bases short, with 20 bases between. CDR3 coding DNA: TGCAGTGCTAGGTCGTCTGGTTCGATCGGGGAGCCCCAGCATTTT. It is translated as CSARSSGSIGEPQHF.

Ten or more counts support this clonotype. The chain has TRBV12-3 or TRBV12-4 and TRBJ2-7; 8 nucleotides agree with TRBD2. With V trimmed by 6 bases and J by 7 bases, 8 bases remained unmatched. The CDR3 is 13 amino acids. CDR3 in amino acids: CASSQGTSGEQYF. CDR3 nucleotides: TGTGCCAGCAGCCAGGGGACTAGTGGTGAGCAGTACTTC.

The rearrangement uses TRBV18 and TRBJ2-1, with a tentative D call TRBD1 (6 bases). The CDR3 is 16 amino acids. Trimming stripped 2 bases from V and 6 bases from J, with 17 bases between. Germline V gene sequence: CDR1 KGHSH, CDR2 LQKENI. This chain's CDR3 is CASSPIQGGRLNEQFF. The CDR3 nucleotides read TGTGCCAGCTCACCAATACAGGGTGGCCGACTCAATGAGCAGTTCTTC.

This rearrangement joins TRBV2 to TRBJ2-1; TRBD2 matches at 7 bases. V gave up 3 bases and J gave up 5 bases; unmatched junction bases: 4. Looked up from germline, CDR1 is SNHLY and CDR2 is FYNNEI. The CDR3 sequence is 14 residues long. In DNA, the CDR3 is TGTGCCAGCAGTGACGGGGGGAACCACAATGAGCAGTTCTTC. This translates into CASSDGGNHNEQFF.

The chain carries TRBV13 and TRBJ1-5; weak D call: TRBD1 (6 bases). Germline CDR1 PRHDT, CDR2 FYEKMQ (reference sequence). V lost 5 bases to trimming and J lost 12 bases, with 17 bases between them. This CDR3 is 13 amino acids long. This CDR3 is CASSRGGQKIQHF. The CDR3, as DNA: TGTGCCAGCAGCCGAGGGGGACAAAAGATCCAGCATTTT. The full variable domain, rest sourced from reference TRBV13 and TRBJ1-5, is AAGVIQSPRHLIKEKRETATLKCYPIPRHDTVYWYQQGPGQDPQFLISFYEKMQSDKGSIPDRFSAQQFSDYHSELNMSSLELGDSALYFCASSRGGQKIQHFGDGTRLSIL.

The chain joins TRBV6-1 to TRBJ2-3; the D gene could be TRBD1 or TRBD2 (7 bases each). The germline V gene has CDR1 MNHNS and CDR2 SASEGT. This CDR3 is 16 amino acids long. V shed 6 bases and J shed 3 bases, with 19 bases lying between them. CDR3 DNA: TGTGCCAGCAGGCGAGGGGGCGGGAGTAGAACAGATACGCAGTATTTT. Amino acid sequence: CASRRGGGSRTDTQYF.

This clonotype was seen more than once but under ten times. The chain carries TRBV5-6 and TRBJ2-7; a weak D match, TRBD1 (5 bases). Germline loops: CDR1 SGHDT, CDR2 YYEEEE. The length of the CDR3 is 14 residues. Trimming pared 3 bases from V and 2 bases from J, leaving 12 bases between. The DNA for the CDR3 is TGTGCCAGCAGCTCCCAGGGTACCCCCTACGAGCAGTACTTC. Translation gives CASSSQGTPYEQYF.

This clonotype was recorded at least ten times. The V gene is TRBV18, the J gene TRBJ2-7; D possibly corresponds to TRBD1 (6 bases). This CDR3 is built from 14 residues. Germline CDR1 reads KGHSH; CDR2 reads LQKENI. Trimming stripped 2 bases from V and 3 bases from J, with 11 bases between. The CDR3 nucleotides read TGTGCCAGCTCACCAGACAGGCCCCTCTACGAGCAGTACTTC. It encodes CASSPDRPLYEQYF. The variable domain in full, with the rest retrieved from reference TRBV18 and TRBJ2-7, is NAGVMQNPRHLVRRRGQEARLRCSPMKGHSHVYWYRQLPEEGLKFMVYLQKENIIDESGMPKERFSAEFPKEGPSILRIQQVVRGDSAAYFCASSPDRPLYEQYFGPGTRLTVT.

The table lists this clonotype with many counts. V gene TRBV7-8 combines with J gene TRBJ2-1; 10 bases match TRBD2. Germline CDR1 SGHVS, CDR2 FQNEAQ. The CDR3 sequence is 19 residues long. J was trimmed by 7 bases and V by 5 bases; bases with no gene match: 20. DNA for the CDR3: TGTGCCAGCAGCCGGCGGGCTAGCGGGAGTAACACGGTTTCGAATGAGCAGTTCTTC. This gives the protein CASSRRASGSNTVSNEQFF. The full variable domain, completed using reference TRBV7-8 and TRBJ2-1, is GAGVSQSPRYKVAKRGQDVALRCDPISGHVSLFWYQQALGQGPEFLTYFQNEAQLDKSGLPSDRFFAERPEGSVSTLKIQRTQQEDSAVYLCASSRRASGSNTVSNEQFFGPGTRLTVL.

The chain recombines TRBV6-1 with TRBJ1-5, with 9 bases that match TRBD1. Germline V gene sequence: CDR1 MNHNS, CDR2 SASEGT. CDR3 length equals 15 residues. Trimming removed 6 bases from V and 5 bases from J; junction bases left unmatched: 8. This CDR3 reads CASRQDRGGYQPQHF. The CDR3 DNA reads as TGTGCCAGCAGACAGGACAGGGGTGGTTATCAGCCCCAGCATTTT.

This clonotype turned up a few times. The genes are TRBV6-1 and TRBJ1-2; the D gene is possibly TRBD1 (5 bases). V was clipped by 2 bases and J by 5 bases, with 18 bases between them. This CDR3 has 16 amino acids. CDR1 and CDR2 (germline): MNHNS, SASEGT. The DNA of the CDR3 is TGTGCCAGCAGTGAACTAAGGGGCAGTCCGGGATATGGCTACACCTTC. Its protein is CASSELRGSPGYGYTF.

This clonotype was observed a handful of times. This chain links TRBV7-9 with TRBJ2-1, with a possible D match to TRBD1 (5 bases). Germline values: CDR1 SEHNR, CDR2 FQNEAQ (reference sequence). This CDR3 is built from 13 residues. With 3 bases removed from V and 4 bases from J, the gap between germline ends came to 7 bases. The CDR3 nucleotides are TGTGCCAGCAGCTTTCGACAGTACAATGAGCAGTTCTTC. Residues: CASSFRQYNEQFF.

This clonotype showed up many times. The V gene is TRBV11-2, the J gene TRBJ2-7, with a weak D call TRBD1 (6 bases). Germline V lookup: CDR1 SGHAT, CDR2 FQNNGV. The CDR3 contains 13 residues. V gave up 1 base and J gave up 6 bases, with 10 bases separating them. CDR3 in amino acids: CASSLGLGGEQYF. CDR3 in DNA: TGTGCCAGCAGCTTAGGTCTAGGGGGCGAGCAGTACTTC.

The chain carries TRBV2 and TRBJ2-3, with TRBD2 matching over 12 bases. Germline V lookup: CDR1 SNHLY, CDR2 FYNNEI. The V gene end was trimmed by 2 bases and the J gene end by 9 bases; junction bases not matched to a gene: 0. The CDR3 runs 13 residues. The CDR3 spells CASSELAGGTQYF. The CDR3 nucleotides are TGTGCCAGCAGTGAACTAGCGGGAGGGACGCAGTATTTT.

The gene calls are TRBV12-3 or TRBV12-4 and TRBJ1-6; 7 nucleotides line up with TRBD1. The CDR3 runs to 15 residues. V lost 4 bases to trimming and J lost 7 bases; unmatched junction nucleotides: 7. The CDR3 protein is CASSSQGGGNSPLHF. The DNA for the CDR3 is TGTGCCAGCAGTTCCCAGGGGGGGGGGAATTCACCCCTCCACTTT.

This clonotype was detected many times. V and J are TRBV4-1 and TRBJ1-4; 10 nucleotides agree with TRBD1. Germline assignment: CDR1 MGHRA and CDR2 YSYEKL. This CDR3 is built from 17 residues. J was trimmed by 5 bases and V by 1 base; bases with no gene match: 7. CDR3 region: CASSQGIPGQGNEKLFF. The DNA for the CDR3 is TGCGCCAGCAGCCAAGGTATCCCGGGACAGGGGAATGAAAAACTGTTTTTT.

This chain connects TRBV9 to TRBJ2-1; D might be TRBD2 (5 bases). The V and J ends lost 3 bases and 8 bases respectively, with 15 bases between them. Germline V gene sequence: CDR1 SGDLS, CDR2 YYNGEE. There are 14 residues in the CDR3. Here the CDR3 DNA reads TGTGCCAGCAGCGAACACGACCCGCGGGATGAGCAGTTCTTC. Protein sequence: CASSEHDPRDEQFF.

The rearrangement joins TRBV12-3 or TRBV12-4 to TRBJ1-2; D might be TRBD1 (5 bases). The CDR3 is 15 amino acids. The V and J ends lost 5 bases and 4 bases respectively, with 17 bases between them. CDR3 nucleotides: TGTGCCAGCAGTGGGCCAAAGACAGCAATCTATGGCTACACCTTC. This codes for CASSGPKTAIYGYTF.

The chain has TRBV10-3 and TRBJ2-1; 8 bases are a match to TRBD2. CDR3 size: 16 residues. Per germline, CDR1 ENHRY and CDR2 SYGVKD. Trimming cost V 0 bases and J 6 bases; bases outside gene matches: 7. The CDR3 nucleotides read TGTGCCATCAGTGAGTCGACTACTAGCGGCGTCAATGAGCAGTTCTTC. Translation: CAISESTTSGVNEQFF.

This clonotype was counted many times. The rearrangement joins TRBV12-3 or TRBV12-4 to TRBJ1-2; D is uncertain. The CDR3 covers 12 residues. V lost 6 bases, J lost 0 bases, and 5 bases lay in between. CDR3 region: CASSVANYGYTF. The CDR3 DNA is TGTGCCAGCAGCGTTGCTAACTATGGCTACACCTTC.

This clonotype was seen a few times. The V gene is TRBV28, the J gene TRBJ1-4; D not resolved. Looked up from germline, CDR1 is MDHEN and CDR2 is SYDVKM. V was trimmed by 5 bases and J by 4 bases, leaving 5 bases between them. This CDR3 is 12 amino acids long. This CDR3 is CASSGNNEKLFF. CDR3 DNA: TGTGCCAGCAGTGGGAATAATGAAAAACTGTTTTTT.

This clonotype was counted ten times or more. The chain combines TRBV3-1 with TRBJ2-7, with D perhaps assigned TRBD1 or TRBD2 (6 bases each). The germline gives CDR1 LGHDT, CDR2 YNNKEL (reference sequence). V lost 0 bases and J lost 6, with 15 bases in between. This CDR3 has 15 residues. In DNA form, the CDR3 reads TGTGCCAGCAGCCAAGAGGGCCGGGGGCTAGGCGAGCAGTACTTC. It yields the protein CASSQEGRGLGEQYF.

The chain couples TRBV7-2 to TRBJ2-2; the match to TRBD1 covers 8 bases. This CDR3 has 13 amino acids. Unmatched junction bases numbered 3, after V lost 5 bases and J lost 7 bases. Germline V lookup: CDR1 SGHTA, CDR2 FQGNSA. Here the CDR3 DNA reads TGTGCCAGCAGCCGACAGGGGAACGGGGAGCTGTTTTTT. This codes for CASSRQGNGELFF. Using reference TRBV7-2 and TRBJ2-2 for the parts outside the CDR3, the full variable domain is GAGVSQSPSNKVTEKGKDVELRCDPISGHTALYWYRQSLGQGLEFLIYFQGNSAPDKSGLPSDRFSAERTGGSVSTLTIQRTQQEDSAVYLCASSRQGNGELFFGEGSRLTVL.

CDR3 bases: TGTGCCAGCAGTGAGTCCTCAACCGGGACGGCAGATACGCAGTATTTT. Translated: CASSESSTGTADTQYF. The rearrangement uses TRBV6-1 and TRBJ2-3, with D perhaps assigned TRBD1 or TRBD2 (5 bases each). The germline gives CDR1 MNHNS, CDR2 SASEGT. V lost 3 bases, J lost 4 bases, and 17 bases lay in between. The CDR3 spans 16 residues.

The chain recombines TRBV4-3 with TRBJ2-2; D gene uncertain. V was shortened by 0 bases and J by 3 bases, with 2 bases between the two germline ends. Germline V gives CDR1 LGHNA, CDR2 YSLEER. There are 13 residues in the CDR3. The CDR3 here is CASSQDYTGELFF. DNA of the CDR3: TGCGCCAGCAGCCAAGACTACACCGGGGAGCTGTTTTTT.

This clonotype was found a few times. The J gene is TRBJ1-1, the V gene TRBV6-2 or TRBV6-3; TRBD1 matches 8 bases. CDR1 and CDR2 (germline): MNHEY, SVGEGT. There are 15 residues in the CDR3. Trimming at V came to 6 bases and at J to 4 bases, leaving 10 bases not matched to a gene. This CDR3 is CASSRYRQGSTEAFF. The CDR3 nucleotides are TGTGCCAGCAGCCGATACCGACAGGGGAGCACTGAAGCTTTCTTT.

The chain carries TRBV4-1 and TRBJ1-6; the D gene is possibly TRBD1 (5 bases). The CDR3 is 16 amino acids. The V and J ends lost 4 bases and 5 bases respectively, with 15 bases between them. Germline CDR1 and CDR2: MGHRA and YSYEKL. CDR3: CASSRAGGRDNSPLHF. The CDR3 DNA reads TGCGCCAGCAGCCGGGCCGGGGGACGGGATAATTCACCCCTCCACTTT.

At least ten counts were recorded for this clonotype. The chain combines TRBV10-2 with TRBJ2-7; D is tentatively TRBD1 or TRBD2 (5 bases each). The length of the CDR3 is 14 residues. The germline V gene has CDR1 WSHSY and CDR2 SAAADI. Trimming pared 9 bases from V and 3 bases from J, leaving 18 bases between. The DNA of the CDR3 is TGCGCCAGTTCTACGGGACCAGATGGCTACGAGCAGTACTTC. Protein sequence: CASSTGPDGYEQYF.